The 20 T cell receptor beta chains reported below all come from one sample, sequenced in a study of blood T cell repertoires in COVID-19. TCRdb's table, derived via immunoSEQ multiplex PCR, lists solely in-frame clones and lacks some. This repertoire shows approximately 72,000 clones, nearly 90% found once; its top ten account for over 1.2%. The sequencing sample was made of peripheral blood. These receptors were obtained from a man between 60 and 75 years old with acute or convalescent COVID-19.

This clone was seen only once. The chain has TRBV7-8 and TRBJ2-7, with a weak D call TRBD1 (6 bases). The CDR3 is 14 residues long. Deletions cut 2 bases from V and 0 bases from J, with 8 bases between. Germline V gives CDR1 SGHVS, CDR2 FQNEAQ. CDR3 residues: CASSLRGGSYEQYF. The CDR3 DNA sequence: TGTGCCAGCAGCTTACGAGGGGGCTCCTACGAGCAGTACTTC.

This clone occurred once. The rearrangement links TRBV5-4 to TRBJ2-7; a weak D match, TRBD2 (7 bases). CDR3 length equals 18 residues. The germline V gene has CDR1 SGHNT and CDR2 YYREEE (reference sequence). The germline V and J ends were trimmed by 0 bases and 3 bases, with 22 bases remaining between them. CDR3 DNA sequence: TGTGCCAGCAGCTTGGGTTTTTGGGGGGGCGCTTCCCGCTACGAGCAGTACTTC. Its translation: CASSLGFWGGASRYEQYF.

The chain uses TRBV12-5 and TRBJ1-1, with no clear D. Trimming took off 8 bases at V and 0 bases at J, with 10 bases between the two ends. The CDR3 extends over 13 amino acids. From germline, CDR1 is LGHNT and CDR2 FRNRAP. CDR3 region: CASRVLMNTEAFF. The CDR3 DNA is TGTGCTAGTCGGGTCCTAATGAACACTGAAGCTTTCTTT.

Comment on this clone: Other DNA sequences of this sample code for an identical CDR3. J is TRBJ1-5 and V is TRBV7-9; no definite D call. Trimming pared 1 base from V and 1 base from J, leaving 5 bases between. Germline V gene sequence: CDR1 SEHNR, CDR2 FQNEAQ (reference sequence). The CDR3 spans 14 residues. The CDR3 loop is CASSLGRSNQPQHF. Written as DNA, the CDR3 is TGTGCCAGCAGCTTAGGGCGGAGCAATCAGCCCCAGCATTTT.

The J gene is TRBJ1-5, the V gene TRBV9, with a possible D match to TRBD1 (5 bases). The V gene's germline CDR1 is SGDLS and CDR2 YYNGEE. With 5 bases removed from V and 9 bases from J, the gap between germline ends came to 21 bases. There are 15 residues in the CDR3. CDR3 sequence: CASSRLDGPGGPQHF. The CDR3 DNA reads TGTGCCAGCAGTCGATTGGACGGGCCCGGGGGGCCCCAGCATTTT.

This CDR3 reads CASSLQQGLTGELFF. Written as DNA, the CDR3 is TGCGCCAGCAGCTTACAACAGGGCCTCACCGGGGAGCTGTTTTTT. The V call is TRBV4-1, the J call TRBJ2-2, with D possibly being TRBD1 (6 bases). Between the trimmed V and J ends, which lost 5 bases and 4 bases, there was a span of 14 bases. CDR3 size: 15 residues. Germline CDR1 and CDR2: MGHRA and YSYEKL.

This clone was seen once. The V gene is TRBV2, the J gene TRBJ2-3; 8 positions match TRBD1. V dropped 8 bases and J dropped 9; count of bases not matched to a gene: 13. Germline V gives CDR1 SNHLY, CDR2 FYNNEI. The CDR3 is 14 residues long. The CDR3 DNA reads TGTGCCAGCCTCCAGGGGGCGGATAGAGGCACGCAGTATTTT. Protein product: CASLQGADRGTQYF. The complete variable domain, with remaining parts taken from reference TRBV2 and TRBJ2-3, reads EPEVTQTPSHQVTQMGQEVILRCVPISNHLYFYWYRQILGQKVEFLVSFYNNEISEKSEIFDDQFSVERPDGSNFTLKIRSTKLEDSAMYFCASLQGADRGTQYFGPGTRLTVL.

This clone was seen just once. The rearrangement uses TRBV6-5 and TRBJ2-1, with 9 bases aligning to TRBD1. V trimming: 7 bases; J trimming: 10 bases; junction bases outside the gene matches: 8. This CDR3 spans 13 amino acids. CDR1 and CDR2 (germline): MNHEY, SVGAGI. CDR3 nucleotides: TGTGCCAGCACGCCGGGACAGGGAAAGGAGCAGTTCTTC. Amino acid sequence: CASTPGQGKEQFF.

With respect to this clone: Compared with germline, one end of the junction differs, possibly owing to a read error. The gene calls are TRBV23-1 and TRBJ1-4; 9 bases align to TRBD1. TRBV23-1 is treated as an ORF (open reading frame) with a function not yet certain. The CDR3 is 12 residues long. DNA of the CDR3: TGCGCCAGCAGTCTAGGACCGGGACAGGGTTATTTT. Residues: CASSLGPGQGYF.

The chain has TRBV10-3 and TRBJ2-2; perhaps TRBD2 as D (5 bases). V lost 1 base and J lost 3, with 6 bases in between. Germline-derived CDR1 and CDR2 are ENHRY and SYGVKD. The CDR3 loop spans 14 amino acids. This CDR3 is CAISELGDTGELFF. The CDR3 DNA reads TGTGCCATCAGTGAGTTGGGAGACACCGGGGAGCTGTTTTTT.

The genes are TRBV5-4 and TRBJ1-4; no definite D call. The CDR3 has 12 residues. The V gene's germline CDR1 is SGHNT and CDR2 YYREEE (reference sequence). V gave up 6 bases and J gave up 7 bases, with 10 bases separating them. CDR3 coding DNA: TGTGCCAGCACGGACTCAGGTGAAAAACTGTTTTTT. Translation gives CASTDSGEKLFF.

V usage is TRBV18 and J usage is TRBJ1-1, with 7 bases aligning to TRBD1. Germline V gives CDR1 KGHSH, CDR2 LQKENI. V gave up 7 bases and J gave up 2 bases; unmatched junction bases: 7. This CDR3 is built from 14 residues. CDR3: CASYEGATNTEAFF. Written as DNA, the CDR3 is TGTGCCAGCTACGAGGGGGCTACAAACACTGAAGCTTTCTTT. The full variable domain, completed using reference TRBV18 and TRBJ1-1, is NAGVMQNPRHLVRRRGQEARLRCSPMKGHSHVYWYRQLPEEGLKFMVYLQKENIIDESGMPKERFSAEFPKEGPSILRIQQVVRGDSAAYFCASYEGATNTEAFFGQGTRLTVV.

The V call is TRBV11-2, the J call TRBJ2-7, with D possibly being TRBD1 (6 bases). The germline V and J ends were trimmed by 7 bases and 0 bases, with 19 bases remaining between them. Germline CDR1 is SGHAT and CDR2 is FQNNGV. The CDR3 has 16 amino acids. CDR3 coding DNA: TGTGCCAGCACCCTCTCGGGGACATCCAGCTCCTACGAGCAGTACTTC. This encodes CASTLSGTSSSYEQYF.

The rearrangement joins TRBV3-1 (or the pseudogene TRBV3-2) to TRBJ2-3; D gene ambiguous. The length of the CDR3 is 12 residues. Germline V gives CDR1 LGHDT, CDR2 YNNKEL (reference sequence). V lost 4 bases and J 4 bases, leaving 6 bases between the germline ends. In nucleotides, the CDR3 is TGTGCCAGCAGCCCCCAGTCAGATACGCAGTATTTT. This encodes CASSPQSDTQYF.

V is TRBV21-1 and J is TRBJ2-7; TRBD2, as called in the table, went unchecked against the DNA. TRBV21-1 is marked as a pseudogene. The length of the CDR3 is 15 residues. The CDR3 coding sequence is TGTGCCAGCAGCAATCCCCCGGGACTAACGCACGAGCAGTACTTC. It translates to CASSNPPGLTHEQYF.

V gene TRBV4-1 combines with J gene TRBJ1-2, with 11 bases identical to TRBD1. From germline, CDR1 is MGHRA and CDR2 YSYEKL. This CDR3 region has 15 residues. V dropped 5 bases and J dropped 2; count of bases not matched to a gene: 4. CDR3 protein: CASSDRDRGNYGYTF. The CDR3 DNA reads as TGCGCCAGCAGCGACCGGGACAGGGGGAACTATGGCTACACCTTC.

The chain uses TRBV7-2 and TRBJ2-5; 7 bases match TRBD2. The CDR3 is 16 amino acids. Germline V gene data show CDR1 as SGHTA and CDR2 as FQGNSA. Trimming at V came to 3 bases and at J to 5 bases, leaving 12 bases not matched to a gene. CDR3 region: CASSFVGTTLGETQYF. DNA for the CDR3: TGTGCCAGCAGCTTTGTCGGGACTACCCTCGGGGAGACCCAGTACTTC. The entire variable domain, with the rest obtained from reference TRBV7-2 and TRBJ2-5, is as follows: GAGVSQSPSNKVTEKGKDVELRCDPISGHTALYWYRQSLGQGLEFLIYFQGNSAPDKSGLPSDRFSAERTGGSVSTLTIQRTQQEDSAVYLCASSFVGTTLGETQYFGPGTRLLVL.

This clone was detected once. J is TRBJ2-2 and V is TRBV5-5; D uncertain. V was shortened by 1 base and J by 10 bases, with 14 bases between the two germline ends. The germline V gene encodes CDR1 SGHKS and CDR2 YYEKEE (reference sequence). The CDR3 is 14 amino acids. CDR3: CASSLSAIHEELFF. As DNA, the CDR3 is TGTGCCAGCAGCTTGTCCGCAATACACGAGGAGCTGTTTTTT. The whole variable domain, filled in from reference TRBV5-5 and TRBJ2-2, reads DAGVTQSPTHLIKTRGQQVTLRCSPISGHKSVSWYQQVLGQGPQFIFQYYEKEERGRGNFPDRFSARQFPNYSSELNVNALLLGDSALYLCASSLSAIHEELFFGEGSRLTVL.

The chain uses TRBV2 and TRBJ1-6; 7 bases are a match to TRBD1. Per the germline V gene, CDR1 is SNHLY and CDR2 is FYNNEI. The CDR3 length is 18 residues. The ends lost 4 bases at V and 0 bases at J; junction bases unmatched: 9. Here the CDR3 reads CASSGRGLINSYNSPLHF. CDR3 bases: TGTGCCAGCAGTGGGAGGGGGCTCATAAACTCCTATAATTCACCCCTCCACTTT.

This clone was seen a single time. This chain uses TRBV13 with TRBJ1-2; perhaps TRBD1 as D (6 bases). The CDR3 covers 18 residues. Germline V gene lookup returns CDR1 PRHDT and CDR2 FYEKMQ (reference sequence). V lost 1 base, J lost 3 bases, and 21 bases lay in between. The CDR3 DNA reads as TGTGCCAGCAGCTTAGAGGGGGACGCAGGGGTATGGTACTATGGCTACACCTTC. This codes for CASSLEGDAGVWYYGYTF.